These 27 T cell receptor beta chains were sequenced from one sample in a study of blood T cell repertoires in COVID-19. Libraries were prepared by immunoSEQ multiplex PCR; TCRdb keeps only in-frame clonotypes and omits some of them. The repertoire holds about 88,000 clones, around 87% seen once, with approximately 15% in the top ten. Sequenced input: peripheral blood. The receptor source for this set is a male donor with acute or convalescent COVID-19.

This chain links TRBV5-1 with TRBJ2-1, with TRBD2 identical over 8 bases. Germline CDR1 SGHRS, CDR2 YFSETQ. After removal of 3 bases from V and 3 bases from J, the junction contained 5 bases not matched to a gene. The CDR3 spans 15 residues. The CDR3 DNA reads as TGCGCCAGCAGCTCCGGGGGGGCCGTCTACAATGAGCAGTTCTTC. It codes for CASSSGGAVYNEQFF.

The rearrangement joins TRBV4-1 to TRBJ1-6; 9 positions agree with TRBD1. CDR1 is MGHRA, CDR2 YSYEKL, per germline. J gave up 9 bases and V 0 bases, and 6 bases lay outside the gene matches. The length of the CDR3 is 16 residues. The CDR3 protein is CASSQEETGGSSPLHF. CDR3 nucleotides: TGCGCCAGCAGCCAAGAGGAGACAGGGGGTAGTTCACCCCTCCACTTT.

V gene TRBV3-1 (or the pseudogene TRBV3-2) combines with J gene TRBJ1-5; 7 positions match TRBD1. Germline assignment: CDR1 LGHDT and CDR2 YNNKEL (reference sequence). The trim removed 2 bases at V and 6 bases at J, leaving 1 base unmatched. The CDR3 extends over 13 amino acids. The CDR3 sequence: CASSQSGGQPQHF. CDR3 sequence (DNA): TGTGCCAGCAGCCAATCAGGGGGTCAGCCCCAGCATTTT.

V gene TRBV10-3 combines with J gene TRBJ2-7; D not resolved. Germline CDR1 and CDR2: ENHRY and SYGVKD. V shed 4 bases and J shed 3 bases, with 7 bases lying between them. The CDR3 extends over 12 amino acids. Here the CDR3 reads CAISVVSYEQYF. DNA of the CDR3: TGTGCCATCAGTGTGGTCAGCTACGAGCAGTACTTC.

The chain couples TRBV7-9 to TRBJ1-1; D may be TRBD1 (5 bases). The CDR3 extends over 12 amino acids. CDR1 and CDR2 from the germline V gene are SEHNR and FQNEAQ (reference sequence). V lost 1 base, J lost 7 bases, and 7 bases lay in between. As DNA, the CDR3 is TGTGCCAGCAGCTTAGTTGACAGTGAAGCTTTCTTT. Its protein is CASSLVDSEAFF.

This chain uses TRBV5-4 with TRBJ1-6; tentatively, D is TRBD1 (6 bases). Germline V CDR1 and CDR2: SGHNT, YYREEE (reference sequence). V was trimmed by 3 bases and J by 7 bases, leaving 11 bases between them. The CDR3 extends over 14 amino acids. CDR3 sequence (DNA): TGTGCCAGCAGCTCAGGGGCACACAATTCACCCCTCCACTTT. Its protein product is CASSSGAHNSPLHF.

This rearrangement joins TRBV30 to TRBJ2-2; D gene unclear. V lost 2 bases and J 7 bases, leaving 11 bases between the germline ends. This CDR3 contains 13 residues. In germline, CDR1 is GTSNPN, CDR2 SVGIG (reference sequence). The CDR3 here is CAWSRQVSGELFF. The CDR3 DNA reads TGTGCCTGGAGTAGGCAGGTTAGCGGGGAGCTGTTTTTT. Drawing the rest from reference TRBV30 and TRBJ2-2, the complete variable domain is SQTIHQWPATLVQPVGSPLSLECTVEGTSNPNLYWYRQAAGRGLQLLFYSVGIGQISSEVPQNLSASRPQDRQFILSSKKLLLSDSGFYLCAWSRQVSGELFFGEGSRLTVL.

The V call is TRBV21-1, the J call TRBJ1-2; the table's D call TRBD1 went unverified against the DNA. TRBV21-1 is classified as a pseudogene. The CDR3 loop spans 11 amino acids. The CDR3 nucleotides read TGTGCCAGCAGCGCAGGCTATGGCTACACCTTC. Amino acid sequence: CASSAGYGYTF.

This chain joins TRBV3-1 (or the pseudogene TRBV3-2) and TRBJ2-5; 12 bases agree with TRBD2. The CDR3 loop spans 15 amino acids. In germline, CDR1 is LGHDT, CDR2 YNNKEL (reference sequence). After removal of 4 bases from V and 5 bases from J, the junction contained 5 bases not matched to a gene. The CDR3 spells CASSRTSGEGETQYF. The CDR3 coding sequence is TGTGCCAGCAGCCGGACTAGCGGGGAGGGGGAGACCCAGTACTTC.

The chain recombines TRBV6-6 with TRBJ2-5; 10 bases agree with TRBD1. The ends lost 6 bases at V and 0 bases at J; junction bases unmatched: 7. This CDR3 has 16 amino acids. CDR1 and CDR2 (germline): MNHNY, SVGAGI (reference sequence). The CDR3 region is CASSSRDRGHQETQYF. DNA for the CDR3: TGTGCCAGCAGCTCTCGTGACAGGGGGCACCAAGAGACCCAGTACTTC.

The genes are TRBV16 and TRBJ1-5; 8 bases match TRBD1. The V gene end was trimmed by 2 bases and the J gene end by 4 bases; junction bases not matched to a gene: 10. The CDR3 is made up of 17 amino acids. CDR1 is KGHSY and CDR2 is FQNENV in the germline V gene. CDR3 DNA: TGTGCCAGCAGCCAACTGGGGCGACAGGGGAGAAATCAGCCCCAGCATTTT. Translated: CASSQLGRQGRNQPQHF. The full variable domain, rest sourced from reference TRBV16 and TRBJ1-5, is GEEVAQTPKHLVRGEGQKAKLYCAPIKGHSYVFWYQQVLKNEFKFLISFQNENVFDETGMPKERFSAKCLPNSPCSLEIQATKLEDSAVYFCASSQLGRQGRNQPQHFGDGTRLSIL.

The CDR3 loop reads CASSSDMNTEAFF. DNA for the CDR3: TGCGCCAGCAGTTCTGACATGAACACTGAAGCTTTCTTT. The chain links TRBV5-1 to TRBJ1-1; D remains ambiguous. V was shortened by 5 bases and J by 0 bases, with 8 bases between the two germline ends. CDR3 length: 13 residues. The germline gives CDR1 SGHRS, CDR2 YFSETQ.

This clone was detected once. The V gene is TRBV11-2, the J gene TRBJ1-5; D is uncertain. The CDR3 totals 12 residues. Per germline, CDR1 SGHAT and CDR2 FQNNGV. Trimming left V 5 bases short and J 4 bases short, with 6 bases between. CDR3 coding DNA: TGTGCCAGCAGCCTACCAAATCAGCCCCAGCATTTT. Amino acid sequence: CASSLPNQPQHF.

The chain is built from TRBV3-1 (or the pseudogene TRBV3-2) and TRBJ1-6, with no clear D. The ends were cut back, 0 bases at V and 9 bases at J, with 6 bases in the middle. The germline V gene has CDR1 LGHDT and CDR2 YNNKEL (reference sequence). The CDR3 has 13 amino acids. CDR3 in DNA: TGTGCCAGCAGCCAAGACGAGGGTTCACCCCTCCACTTT. Its protein is CASSQDEGSPLHF.

This chain connects TRBV2 to TRBJ2-2; D may be TRBD2 (5 bases). Germline V CDR1 and CDR2: SNHLY, FYNNEI. This CDR3 spans 12 amino acids. Trimming took 8 bases from V and 9 from J, leaving 13 bases between them. CDR3 bases: TGTGCCAGCCGACTACTAACCCGGGAGCTGTTTTTT. Protein: CASRLLTRELFF.

This chain joins TRBV6-5 and TRBJ1-1; D unclear. The germline V and J ends were trimmed by 2 bases and 2 bases, with 12 bases remaining between them. The CDR3 is 15 amino acids. Per germline, CDR1 MNHEY and CDR2 SVGAGI. CDR3 DNA: TGTGCCAGCAGTTACCCCCGCGGGTTAAACACTGAAGCTTTCTTT. Translation gives CASSYPRGLNTEAFF.

This chain joins TRBV6-1 and TRBJ1-2, with no clear D. There are 15 residues in the CDR3. V lost 3 bases to trimming and J lost 3 bases, with 14 bases between them. In germline, CDR1 is MNHNS, CDR2 SASEGT. Here the CDR3 reads CASSESGTWDYGYTF. In DNA, the CDR3 is TGTGCCAGCAGTGAGAGCGGAACCTGGGACTATGGCTACACCTTC.

The chain joins TRBV5-6 to TRBJ1-2; D ambiguous. CDR1 SGHDT and CDR2 YYEEEE come from the germline V gene. The CDR3 sequence is 17 residues long. Trimming stripped 2 bases from V and 1 base from J, with 18 bases between. CDR3 loop: CASSLKGAFFSNYGYTF. Written as DNA, the CDR3 is TGTGCCAGCAGCTTAAAAGGAGCCTTTTTTAGTAACTATGGCTACACCTTC.

The rearrangement joins TRBV18 to TRBJ2-3; 7 nucleotides match TRBD2. J lost 1 base, V lost 5 bases, and 3 bases had no gene match. The CDR3 is made up of 14 amino acids. From germline, CDR1 is KGHSH and CDR2 LQKENI. DNA of the CDR3: TGTGCCAGCTCAGACACTAGCGGCACAGATACGCAGTATTTT. It yields the protein CASSDTSGTDTQYF.

The rearrangement joins TRBV27 to TRBJ1-2; D may be TRBD1 (6 bases). Germline V lookup: CDR1 MNHEY, CDR2 SMNVEV (reference sequence). The length of the CDR3 is 14 residues. Deletions cut 0 bases from V and 8 bases from J, with 13 bases between. The CDR3 protein is CASSLSTAGGGYTF. In nucleotides, the CDR3 is TGTGCCAGCAGTTTATCGACGGCGGGGGGCGGCTACACCTTC.

The CDR3 sequence: CASSLNRGLKQYF. In nucleotides, the CDR3 is TGTGCCAGCAGCTTAAACAGGGGGTTGAAGCAGTACTTC. The chain recombines TRBV5-8 with TRBJ2-7; 8 nucleotides line up with TRBD1. The V gene end was trimmed by 2 bases and the J gene end by 8 bases; junction bases not matched to a gene: 6. Germline V CDR1 and CDR2: SGHTS, YDEGEE. There are 13 residues in the CDR3. The full variable domain, its missing parts supplied by reference TRBV5-8 and TRBJ2-7, is EAGVTQSPTHLIKTRGQQATLRCSPISGHTSVYWYQQALGLGLQFLLWYDEGEERNRGNFPPRFSGRQFPNYSSELNVNALELEDSALYLCASSLNRGLKQYFGPGTRLTVT.

The rearrangement uses TRBV6-7 and TRBJ1-6; 12 bases are a match to TRBD1. TRBV6-7 is classed as an ORF, of uncertain function. V was pared by 4 bases and J by 9 bases, with 7 bases of the junction left unmatched. The CDR3 runs to 16 residues. This chain's CDR3 is CASSSNGTGGSSPLHF. As DNA, the CDR3 is TGTGCCAGCAGTTCTAATGGGACAGGGGGCTCTTCACCCCTCCACTTT.

The genes are TRBV3-1 (or the pseudogene TRBV3-2) and TRBJ1-4, with 7 bases fitting TRBD1. CDR1 is LGHDT and CDR2 is YNNKEL in the germline V gene (reference sequence). The V segment lost 2 bases and the J segment 0 bases; nucleotides outside the gene matches: 3. The CDR3 contains 16 residues. CDR3 amino acids: CASSQNTGATNEKLFF. The CDR3 nucleotides are TGTGCCAGCAGCCAAAACACAGGGGCAACTAATGAAAAACTGTTTTTT.

A single count supports this clone. CDR3 in amino acids: CASSSGLAGGRETQYF. CDR3 nucleotide sequence: TGTGCCAGCAGCTCGGGACTAGCGGGGGGGAGAGAAACGCAGTATTTT. The V and J genes are TRBV7-2 and TRBJ2-3, with TRBD2 matching 16 bases. From germline, CDR1 is SGHTA and CDR2 FQGNSA. The CDR3 extends over 16 amino acids. Germline trimming cut 4 bases from V and 9 bases from J; bases unmatched to any gene: 7.

This rearrangement joins TRBV5-4 to TRBJ1-1, with 8 bases aligning to TRBD1. The junction had 7 bases not matched to a gene; V was cut back by 0 bases and J by 0 bases. Germline CDR1 reads SGHNT; CDR2 reads YYREEE (reference sequence). The CDR3 has 17 amino acids. For the CDR3, the DNA is TGTGCCAGCAGCTTGGGCGGACAGGGTCGGTTGAACACTGAAGCTTTCTTT. Protein: CASSLGGQGRLNTEAFF.

In DNA form, the CDR3 reads TGCGCCAGCAGTGAGTTAGGGAGCTGGGCCTCTGGAAACACCATATATTTT. Encoded protein: CASSELGSWASGNTIYF. The rearrangement links TRBV10-2 to TRBJ1-3, with no clear D. V was pared by 1 base and J by 0 bases, with 13 bases between. Germline assignment: CDR1 WSHSY and CDR2 SAAADI. The CDR3 spans 17 residues.

The CDR3 DNA sequence: TGTGCCAGCAGCACACAGGATGACCATAATTCACCCCTCCACTTT. Its protein product is CASSTQDDHNSPLHF. The chain combines TRBV5-5 with TRBJ1-6; D may be TRBD1 (5 bases). The V gene's germline CDR1 is SGHKS and CDR2 YYEKEE (reference sequence). The ends were cut back, 4 bases at V and 5 bases at J, with 13 bases in the middle. The CDR3 is 15 amino acids. The complete variable domain, with remaining parts taken from reference TRBV5-5 and TRBJ1-6, reads DAGVTQSPTHLIKTRGQQVTLRCSPISGHKSVSWYQQVLGQGPQFIFQYYEKEERGRGNFPDRFSARQFPNYSSELNVNALLLGDSALYLCASSTQDDHNSPLHFGNGTRLTVT.